This T cell receptor beta chain was identified in a study of vaccination effects on CD4 cells after COVID-19. This clone came up a few times. Its antigen is still unknown. Viral peptide pool expansion of antigen-specific CD4+ T cells preceded sequencing in the ViraFEST assay. Investigators separated out CD4+ T cells once approximately 11 days of culture had passed. Participants were vaccinated with two doses of either the BNT162b2 or mRNA-1273 vaccine. The culture medium for some 2 million PBMC per well included around 10 IU/ml IL-2 and around 9.9 ug/ml peptides. Trimming cost V 0 bases and J 7 bases, with 16 bases left between them. Germline-derived CDR1 and CDR2 are SGHRS and YFSETQ. The CDR3 sequence is 16 residues long. TCRdb keeps only in-frame clones here, not all; method: immunoSEQ multiplex PCR. This table holds tens of thousands of clones, over 70% found once.

The clonotype was recovered from a human donor who received a COVID-19 vaccine. This sequence joins TRBV5-1 and TRBJ1-4; no clear D gene. The sample consisted of CD4+ T cells from PBMCs cultured with HCoV-229E spike peptides, taken after COVID-19 vaccination. CDR3 protein: CASSLALVPGGEKLFF. The CDR3 region has the DNA TGCGCCAGCAGCTTGGCCTTGGTACCAGGCGGTGAAAAACTGTTTTTT.